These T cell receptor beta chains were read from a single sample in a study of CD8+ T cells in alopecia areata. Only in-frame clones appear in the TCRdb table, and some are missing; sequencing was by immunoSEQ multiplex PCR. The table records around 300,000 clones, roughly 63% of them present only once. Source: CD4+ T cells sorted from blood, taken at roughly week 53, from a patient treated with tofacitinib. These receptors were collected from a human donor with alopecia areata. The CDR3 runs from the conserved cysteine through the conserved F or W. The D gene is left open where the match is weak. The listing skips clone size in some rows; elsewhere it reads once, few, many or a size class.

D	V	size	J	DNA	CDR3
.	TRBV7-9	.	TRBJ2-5	TGTGCCAGCAGCTACATTCTCCAAGAGACCCAGTACTTC	CASSYILQETQYF
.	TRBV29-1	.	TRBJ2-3	TGCAGCGTTGGGGCAGGGCAGGGGCGATCCACAGATACGCAGTATTTT	CSVGAGQGRSTDTQYF
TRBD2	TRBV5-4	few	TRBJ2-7	TGTGCCAGCAGCGGGGGACTAGCGGGGCCCCCGTACGAGCAGTACTTC	CASSGGLAGPPYEQYF
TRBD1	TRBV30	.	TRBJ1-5	TGTGCCTGGAGTCGGGACAGTAGCAATCAGCCCCAGCATTTT	CAWSRDSSNQPQHF
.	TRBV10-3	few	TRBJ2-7	TGTGCCATCAGTGAGTTCAAAAGGACAGTGGATAGTTACGAGCAGTACTTC	CAISEFKRTVDSYEQYF
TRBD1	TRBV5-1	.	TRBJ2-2	TGCGCCAGCAGAAGGCAGGGGGCTTCCGGGGAGCTGTTTTTT	CASRRQGASGELFF
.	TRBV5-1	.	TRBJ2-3	TGCGCCAGCAGCCATTCAGATACGCAGTATTTT	CASSHSDTQYF
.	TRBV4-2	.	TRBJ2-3	TGTGCCAGCAGCCAATCCGGTGGGGGCACGCAGTATTTT	CASSQSGGGTQYF
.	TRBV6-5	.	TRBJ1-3	TGTGCCAGCCGGGGGCCGACCTCTGGAAACACCATATATTTT	CASRGPTSGNTIYF
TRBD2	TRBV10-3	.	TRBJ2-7	TGTGCCATCCGGCGGGCGGGGGACGCCTCCTACGAGCAGTACTTC	CAIRRAGDASYEQYF
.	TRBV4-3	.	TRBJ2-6	TGCGCCAGCAGCCAAGATGGGAGCTCTGGGGCCAACGTCCTGACTTTC	CASSQDGSSGANVLTF
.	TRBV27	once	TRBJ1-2	TGTGCCAGCAGTTCCTATAGGGGGGCGAAGGGCTACACCTTC	CASSSYRGAKGYTF
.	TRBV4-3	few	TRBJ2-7	TGCGCCAGCAGCCAAGATTTCGTGGTTTCCTACGAGCAGTACTTC	CASSQDFVVSYEQYF
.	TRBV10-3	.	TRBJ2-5	TGTGCCATCACCAAGGGGGACCTTCAAGGGGAGACCCAGTACTTC	CAITKGDLQGETQYF
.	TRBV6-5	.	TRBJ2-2	TGTGCCAGCAGTCAGAGGACCGGGGAGCTGTTTTTT	CASSQRTGELFF
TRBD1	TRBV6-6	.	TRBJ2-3	TGTGCCAGCTATATCACAGGGGGCGGCACAGATACGCAGTATTTT	CASYITGGGTDTQYF
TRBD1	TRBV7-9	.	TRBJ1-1	TGTGCCAGCAGCTTTGGACAGGGACGTACTGAAGCTTTCTTT	CASSFGQGRTEAFF
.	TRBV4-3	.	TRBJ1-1	TGCGCCAGCAGCCGAGCTGGGGGGGCTGAAGCTTTCTTT	CASSRAGGAEAFF
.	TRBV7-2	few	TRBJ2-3	TGTGCCAGCATCCCGACAGCTAGCACAGATACGCAGTATTTT	CASIPTASTDTQYF
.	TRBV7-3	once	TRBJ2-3	TGTGCCAGCAGCTTTACAGGAGAGGGCACAGATACGCAGTATTTT	CASSFTGEGTDTQYF
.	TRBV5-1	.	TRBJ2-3	TGCGCCAGCAGCTTGGAAGGCAGGGCAGATACGCAGTATTTT	CASSLEGRADTQYF
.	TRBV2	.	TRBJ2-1	TGTGCCAGCAGTGGCCTCGGGCCGGACTACAATGAGCAGTTCTTC	CASSGLGPDYNEQFF
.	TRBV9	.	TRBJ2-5	TGTGCCAGCAGCCTCGGGGGCTTAGAGACCCAGTACTTC	CASSLGGLETQYF
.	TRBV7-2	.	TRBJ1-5	TGTGCCAGCAGCCCAGGGCTCGGGTGGCAGCCCCAGCATTTT	CASSPGLGWQPQHF
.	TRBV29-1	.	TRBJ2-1	TGCAGCGTTGGGCAGTACAATGAGCAGTTCTTC	CSVGQYNEQFF
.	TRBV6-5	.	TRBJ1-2	TGTGCCAGCAGTTACTCTGGGGAATCTAACTATGGCTACACCTTC	CASSYSGESNYGYTF
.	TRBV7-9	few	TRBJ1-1	TGTGCCAGCAGCTTACTTAGGAACACTGAAGCTTTCTTT	CASSLLRNTEAFF
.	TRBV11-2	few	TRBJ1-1	TGTGCCAGCGGGCACCGCTACACTGAAGCTTTCTTT	CASGHRYTEAFF
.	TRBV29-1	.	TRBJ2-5	TGCAGCGTTGAAGATCCGAAGACCCAGTACTTC	CSVEDPKTQYF
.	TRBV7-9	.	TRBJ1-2	TGTGCCAGCAGCGTATCGGGCTACAAGGATACCTTC	CASSVSGYKDTF
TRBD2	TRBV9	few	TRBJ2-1	TGTGCCAGCAGCGCTAGGAGGACTAGCGGAAAGTGGGGCTCCTACAATGAGCAGTTCTTC	CASSARRTSGKWGSYNEQFF
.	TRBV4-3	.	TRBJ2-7	TGCGCCAGCAGCAGGTCCAGGGCAGACTTTTTGGAGCAGTACTTC	CASSRSRADFLEQYF
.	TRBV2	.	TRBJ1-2	TGTGCCAGCGGTGACAAGAACTATGGCTACACCTTC	CASGDKNYGYTF
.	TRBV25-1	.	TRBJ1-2	TGTGCCAGCAGTGGCCGCCGATGGGATGGCTACACCTTC	CASSGRRWDGYTF
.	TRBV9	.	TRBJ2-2	TGTGCCAGCAACCTAGGGGGAACCGGGGAGCTGTTTTTT	CASNLGGTGELFF
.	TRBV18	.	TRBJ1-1	TGTGCCAGCTCGCCGACAAGAGGGGCCCAGAACACTGAAGCTTTCTTT	CASSPTRGAQNTEAFF
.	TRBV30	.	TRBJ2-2	TGTGTCCAGTCGGGAGCGAACACCGGGGAGCTGTTTTTT	CVQSGANTGELFF
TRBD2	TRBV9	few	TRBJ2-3	TGTGCCAGCAGCGTCACGCCCGGGCTAGCGGGGAGCACAGATACGCAGTATTTT	CASSVTPGLAGSTDTQYF
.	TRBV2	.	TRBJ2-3	TGTGCCAGCCGGGGGACAGATACGCAGTATTTT	CASRGTDTQYF
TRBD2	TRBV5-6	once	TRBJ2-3	TGTGCCAGCAGCTTGGCCGTAGCGGGGGGCACAGATACGCAGTATTTT	CASSLAVAGGTDTQYF
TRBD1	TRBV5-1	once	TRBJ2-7	TGCGCCAGCAGCTCGACAGGGGCCTCCTACGAGCAGTACTTC	CASSSTGASYEQYF